The 3 T cell receptor beta chains in this list originate from one sample, sequenced in a study of PD-1 blockade in mismatch repair-deficient tumors. The table came from immunoSEQ multiplex PCR; TCRdb's copy has only in-frame clones and leaves some out. The data show over 15,000 clones, 80% to 85% seen once. The input for sequencing was PBMCs, taken 4 weeks after starting pembrolizumab. These receptors all come from an adult with mismatch repair-deficient cancer.

The V gene is TRBV9, the J gene TRBJ2-5; D is unresolved. CDR3 length: 15 amino acids. Trimming pared 4 bases from V and 5 bases from J, leaving 18 bases between. Germline V gene data show CDR1 as SGDLS and CDR2 as YYNGEE. The CDR3: CASSPLAVPWETQYF. DNA of the CDR3: TGTGCCAGCAGCCCCTTAGCAGTCCCATGGGAGACCCAGTACTTC.

CDR3 sequence (DNA): TGTGCCAGCAGTTACTCCGGGACTAGTATTGGTGAGCAGTTCTTC. It is translated as CASSYSGTSIGEQFF. This chain uses TRBV6-5 with TRBJ2-1; 8 bases are a match to TRBD2. With 0 bases clipped from V and 9 bases from J, the junction kept 7 bases outside the gene matches. Germline CDR1 and CDR2: MNHEY and SVGAGI. This CDR3 comprises 15 residues.

The chain carries TRBV19 and TRBJ2-3; D is possibly TRBD2 (5 bases). V shed 8 bases and J shed 3 bases, with 21 bases lying between them. CDR1 and CDR2 (germline): LNHDA, SQIVND (reference sequence). CDR3 length equals 16 residues. CDR3 in DNA: TGTGCCAGTCGGGTCCTTGGTGCCGGGGAGACAGATACGCAGTATTTT. As protein: CASRVLGAGETDTQYF.